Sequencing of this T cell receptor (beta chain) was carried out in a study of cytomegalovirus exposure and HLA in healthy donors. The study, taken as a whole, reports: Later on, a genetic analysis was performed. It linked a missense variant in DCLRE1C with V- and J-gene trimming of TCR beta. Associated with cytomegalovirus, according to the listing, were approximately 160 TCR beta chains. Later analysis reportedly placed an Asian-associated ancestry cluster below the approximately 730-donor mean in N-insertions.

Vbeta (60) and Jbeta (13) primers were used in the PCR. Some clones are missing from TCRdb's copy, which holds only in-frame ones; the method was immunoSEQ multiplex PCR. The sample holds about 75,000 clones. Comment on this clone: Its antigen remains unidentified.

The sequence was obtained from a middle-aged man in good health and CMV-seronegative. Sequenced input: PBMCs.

The CDR3 DNA follows: TGTGCCAGCAGCGTAGGGCTAGCGGGGGCCTCGAACACCGGGGAGCTGTTTTTT. Protein sequence: CASSVGLAGASNTGELFF. This chain links TRBV9 with TRBJ2-2; 10 nucleotides agree with TRBD2. CDR3 length: 18 amino acids. CDR1 and CDR2 (germline): SGDLS, YYNGEE. Germline trimming cut 0 bases from V and 0 bases from J; bases unmatched to any gene: 5.